The sequence of this TCR beta chain was determined in a study of cytomegalovirus exposure and HLA in healthy donors. A remark on this clone: Its antigen is unidentified.

General study results and limits: For most TCR beta V segments, an earlier analysis put the productive rate at about 87% or about 30% of the time.

Germline values: CDR1 LGHNA, CDR2 YNFKEQ. The CDR3 extends over 12 amino acids. The V end was cut by 0 bases, the J end by 6 bases, with 4 bases between. The PCR used 60 Vbeta and 13 Jbeta primers. Clones were read by immunoSEQ multiplex PCR, and TCRdb kept only the in-frame ones, dropping some. This table holds some 80,000 clones, 78% found once. The J gene is TRBJ2-3, the V gene TRBV4-2; D not resolved. This receptor was identified in a man younger than 35 in good health and CMV-seropositive. Sequencing was carried out using PBMCs. The CDR3 region has the DNA TGTGCCAGCAGCCAAGATCGGGATACGCAGTATTTT. Translation: CASSQDRDTQYF.